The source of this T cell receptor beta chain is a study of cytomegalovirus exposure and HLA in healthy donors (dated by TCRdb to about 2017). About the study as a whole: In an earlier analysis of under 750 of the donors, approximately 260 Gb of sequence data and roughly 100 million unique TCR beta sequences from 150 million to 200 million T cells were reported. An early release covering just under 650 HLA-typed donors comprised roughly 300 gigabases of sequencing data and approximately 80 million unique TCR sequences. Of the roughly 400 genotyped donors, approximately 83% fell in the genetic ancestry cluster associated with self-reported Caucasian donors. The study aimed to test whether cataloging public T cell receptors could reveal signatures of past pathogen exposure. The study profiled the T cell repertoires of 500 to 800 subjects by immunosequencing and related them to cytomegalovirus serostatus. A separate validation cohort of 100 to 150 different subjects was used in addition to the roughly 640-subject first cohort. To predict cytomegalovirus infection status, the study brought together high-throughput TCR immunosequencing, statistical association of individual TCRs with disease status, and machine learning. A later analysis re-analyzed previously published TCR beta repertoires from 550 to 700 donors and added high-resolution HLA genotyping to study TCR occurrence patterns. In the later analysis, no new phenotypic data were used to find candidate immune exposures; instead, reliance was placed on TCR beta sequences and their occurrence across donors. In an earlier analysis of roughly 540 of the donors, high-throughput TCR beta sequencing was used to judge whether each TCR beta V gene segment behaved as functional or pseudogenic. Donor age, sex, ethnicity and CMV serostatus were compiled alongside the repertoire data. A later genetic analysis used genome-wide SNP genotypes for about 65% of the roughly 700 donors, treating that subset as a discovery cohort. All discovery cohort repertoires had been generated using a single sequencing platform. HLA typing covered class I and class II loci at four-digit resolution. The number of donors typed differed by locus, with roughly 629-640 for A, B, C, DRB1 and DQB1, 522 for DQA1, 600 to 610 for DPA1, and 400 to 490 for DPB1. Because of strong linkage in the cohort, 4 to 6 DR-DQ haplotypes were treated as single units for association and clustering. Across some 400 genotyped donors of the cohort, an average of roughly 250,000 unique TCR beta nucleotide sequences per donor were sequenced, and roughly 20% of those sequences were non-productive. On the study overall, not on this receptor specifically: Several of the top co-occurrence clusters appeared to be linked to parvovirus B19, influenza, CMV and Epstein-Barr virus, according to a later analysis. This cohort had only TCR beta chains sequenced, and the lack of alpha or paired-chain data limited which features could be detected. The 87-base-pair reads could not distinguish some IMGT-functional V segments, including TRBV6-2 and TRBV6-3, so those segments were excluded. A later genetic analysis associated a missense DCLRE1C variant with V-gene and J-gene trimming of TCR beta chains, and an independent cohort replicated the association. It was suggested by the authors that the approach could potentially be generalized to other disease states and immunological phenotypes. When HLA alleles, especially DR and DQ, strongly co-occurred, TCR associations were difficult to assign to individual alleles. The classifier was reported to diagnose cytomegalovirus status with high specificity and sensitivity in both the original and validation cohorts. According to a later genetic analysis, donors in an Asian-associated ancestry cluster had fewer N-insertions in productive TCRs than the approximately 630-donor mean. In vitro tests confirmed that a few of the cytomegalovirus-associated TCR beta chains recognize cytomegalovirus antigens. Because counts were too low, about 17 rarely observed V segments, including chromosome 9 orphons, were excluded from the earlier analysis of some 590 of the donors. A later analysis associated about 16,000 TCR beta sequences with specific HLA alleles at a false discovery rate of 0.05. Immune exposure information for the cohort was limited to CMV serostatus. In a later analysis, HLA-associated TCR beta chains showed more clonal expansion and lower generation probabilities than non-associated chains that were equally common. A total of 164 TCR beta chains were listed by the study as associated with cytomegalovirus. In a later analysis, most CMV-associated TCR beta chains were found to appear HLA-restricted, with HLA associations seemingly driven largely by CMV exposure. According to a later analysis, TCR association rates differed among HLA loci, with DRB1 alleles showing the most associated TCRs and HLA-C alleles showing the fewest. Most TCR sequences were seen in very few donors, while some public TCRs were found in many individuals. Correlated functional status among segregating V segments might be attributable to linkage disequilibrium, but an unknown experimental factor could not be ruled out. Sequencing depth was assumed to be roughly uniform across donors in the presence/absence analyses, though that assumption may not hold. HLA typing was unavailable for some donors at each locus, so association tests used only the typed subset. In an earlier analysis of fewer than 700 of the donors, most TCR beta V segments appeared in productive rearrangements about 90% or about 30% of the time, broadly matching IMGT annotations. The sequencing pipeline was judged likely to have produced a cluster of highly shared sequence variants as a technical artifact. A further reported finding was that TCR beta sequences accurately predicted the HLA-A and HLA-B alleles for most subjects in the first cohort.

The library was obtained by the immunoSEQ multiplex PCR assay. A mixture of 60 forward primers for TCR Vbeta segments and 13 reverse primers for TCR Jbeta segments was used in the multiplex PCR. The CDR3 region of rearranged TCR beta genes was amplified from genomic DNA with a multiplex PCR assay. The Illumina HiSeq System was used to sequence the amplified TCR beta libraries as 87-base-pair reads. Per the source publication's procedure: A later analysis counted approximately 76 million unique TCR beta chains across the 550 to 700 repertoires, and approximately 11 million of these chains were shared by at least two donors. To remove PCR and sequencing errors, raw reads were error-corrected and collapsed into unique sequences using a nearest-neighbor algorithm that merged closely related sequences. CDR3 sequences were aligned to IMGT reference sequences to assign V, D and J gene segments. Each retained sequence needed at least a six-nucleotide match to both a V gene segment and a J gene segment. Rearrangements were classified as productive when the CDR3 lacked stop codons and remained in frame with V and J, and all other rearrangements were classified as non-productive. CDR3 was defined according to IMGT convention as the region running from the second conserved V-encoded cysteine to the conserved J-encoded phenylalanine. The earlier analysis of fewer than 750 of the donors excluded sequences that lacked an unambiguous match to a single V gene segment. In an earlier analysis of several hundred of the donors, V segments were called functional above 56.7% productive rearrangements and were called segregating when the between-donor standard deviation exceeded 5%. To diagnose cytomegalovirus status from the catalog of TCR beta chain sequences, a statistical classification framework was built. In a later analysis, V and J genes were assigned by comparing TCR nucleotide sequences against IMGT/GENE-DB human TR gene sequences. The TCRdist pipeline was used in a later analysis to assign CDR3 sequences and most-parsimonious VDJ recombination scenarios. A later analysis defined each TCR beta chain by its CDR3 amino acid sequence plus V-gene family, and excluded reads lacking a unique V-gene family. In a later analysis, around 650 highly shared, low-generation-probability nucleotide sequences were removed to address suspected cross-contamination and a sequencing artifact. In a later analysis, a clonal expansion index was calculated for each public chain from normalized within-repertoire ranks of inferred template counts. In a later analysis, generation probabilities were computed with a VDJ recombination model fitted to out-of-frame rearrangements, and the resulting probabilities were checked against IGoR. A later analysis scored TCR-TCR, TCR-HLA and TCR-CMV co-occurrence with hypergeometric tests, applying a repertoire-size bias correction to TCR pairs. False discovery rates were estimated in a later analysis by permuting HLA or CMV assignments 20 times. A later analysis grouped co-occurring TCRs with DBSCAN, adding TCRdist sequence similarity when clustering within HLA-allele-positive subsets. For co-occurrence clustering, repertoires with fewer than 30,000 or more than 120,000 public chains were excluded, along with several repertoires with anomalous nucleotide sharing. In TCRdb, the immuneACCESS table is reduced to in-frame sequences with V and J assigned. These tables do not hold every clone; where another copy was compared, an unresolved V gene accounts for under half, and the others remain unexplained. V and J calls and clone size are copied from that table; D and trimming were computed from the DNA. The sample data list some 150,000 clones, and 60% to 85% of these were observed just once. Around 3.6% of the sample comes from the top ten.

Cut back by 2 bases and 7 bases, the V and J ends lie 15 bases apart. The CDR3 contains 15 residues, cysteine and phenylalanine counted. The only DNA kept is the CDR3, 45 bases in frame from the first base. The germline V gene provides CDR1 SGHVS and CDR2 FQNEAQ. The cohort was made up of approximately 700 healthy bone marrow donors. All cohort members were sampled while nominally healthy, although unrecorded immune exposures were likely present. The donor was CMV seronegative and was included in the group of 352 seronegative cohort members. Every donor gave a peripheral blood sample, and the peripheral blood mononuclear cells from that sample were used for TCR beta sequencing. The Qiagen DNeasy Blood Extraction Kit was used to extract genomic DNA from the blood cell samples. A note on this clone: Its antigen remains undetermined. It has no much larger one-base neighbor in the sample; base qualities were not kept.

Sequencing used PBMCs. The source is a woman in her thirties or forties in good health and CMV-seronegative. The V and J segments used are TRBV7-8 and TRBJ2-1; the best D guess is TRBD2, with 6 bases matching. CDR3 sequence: CASSLSTRGGNEQFF. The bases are TGTGCCAGCAGCTTATCGACTAGGGGTGGGAATGAGCAGTTCTTC. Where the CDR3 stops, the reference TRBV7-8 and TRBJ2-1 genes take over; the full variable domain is GAGVSQSPRYKVAKRGQDVALRCDPISGHVSLFWYQQALGQGPEFLTYFQNEAQLDKSGLPSDRFFAERPEGSVSTLKIQRTQQEDSAVYLCASSLSTRGGNEQFFGPGTRLTVL.